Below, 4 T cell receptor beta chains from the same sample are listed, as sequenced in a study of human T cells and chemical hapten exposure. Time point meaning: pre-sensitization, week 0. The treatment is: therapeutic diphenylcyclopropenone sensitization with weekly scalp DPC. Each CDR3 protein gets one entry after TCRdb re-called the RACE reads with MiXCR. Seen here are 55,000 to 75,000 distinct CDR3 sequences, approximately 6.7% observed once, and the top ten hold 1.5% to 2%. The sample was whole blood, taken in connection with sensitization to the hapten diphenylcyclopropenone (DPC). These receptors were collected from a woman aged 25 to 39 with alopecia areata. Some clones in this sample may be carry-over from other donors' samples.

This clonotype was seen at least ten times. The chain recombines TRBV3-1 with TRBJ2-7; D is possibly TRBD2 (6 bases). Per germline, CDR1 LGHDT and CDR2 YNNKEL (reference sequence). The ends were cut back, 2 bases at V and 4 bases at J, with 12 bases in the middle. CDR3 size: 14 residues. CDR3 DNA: TGTGCCAGCAGCCAACGATCCCTAGCGTACGAGCAGTACTTC. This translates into CASSQRSLAYEQYF.

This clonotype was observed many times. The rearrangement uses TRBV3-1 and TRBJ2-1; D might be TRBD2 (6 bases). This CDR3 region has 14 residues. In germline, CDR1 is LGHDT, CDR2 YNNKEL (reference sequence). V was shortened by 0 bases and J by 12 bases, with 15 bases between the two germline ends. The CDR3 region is CASSQDLQGGGQFF. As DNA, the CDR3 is TGTGCCAGCAGCCAAGATCTTCAGGGAGGTGGGCAGTTCTTC.

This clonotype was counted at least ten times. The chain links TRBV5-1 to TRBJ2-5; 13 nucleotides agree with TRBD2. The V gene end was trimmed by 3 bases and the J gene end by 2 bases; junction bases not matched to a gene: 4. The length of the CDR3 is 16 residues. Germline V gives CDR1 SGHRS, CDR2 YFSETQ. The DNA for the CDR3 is TGCGCCAGCAGCTACGGGGGACTAGCGGGGCAAGAGACCCAGTACTTC. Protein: CASSYGGLAGQETQYF.

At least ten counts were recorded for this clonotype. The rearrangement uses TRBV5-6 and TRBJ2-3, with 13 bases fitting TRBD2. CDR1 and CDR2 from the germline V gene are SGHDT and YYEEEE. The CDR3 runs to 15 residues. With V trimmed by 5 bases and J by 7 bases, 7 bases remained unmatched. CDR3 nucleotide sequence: TGTGCCAGCAGGGGGACTAGCGGGGCGATAAATACGCAGTATTTT. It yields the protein CASRGTSGAINTQYF.